Described below is a single TCR beta chain sequence and its context. The target antigen is unknown. After removal of 7 bases from V and 4 bases from J, the junction contained 3 bases not matched to a gene. The CDR3 is 13 residues long. Germline values: CDR1 SNHLY, CDR2 FYNNEI. Unrecorded immune exposures were likely, despite nominal health at sampling. The data stem from a study of cytomegalovirus exposure and HLA in healthy donors. General study results and limits: Differences between HLA loci emerged in a later analysis of TCR association rates, with DRB1 most and HLA-C fewest. Further analysis was carried out later, and it showed several of the most significant clusters appearing linked to common viral pathogens.

The PCR employed 60 Vbeta primers together with 13 Jbeta primers. TCRdb's copy holds only in-frame clones and misses some; the assay was immunoSEQ multiplex PCR. The data show 180,000 or so clones, 80% seen once. The sequence came from a woman in her twenties or thirties in good health and CMV-seronegative. The chain combines TRBV2 with TRBJ1-4; 7 nucleotides line up with TRBD1. The sequenced sample was PBMCs. For the CDR3, the DNA is TGTGCCAGCAACCGGGACAGTAATGAAAAACTGTTTTTT. Translated, it gives CASNRDSNEKLFF.